The 26 T cell receptor beta chains presented below share a single source sample, sequenced in a study of T cell responses to AZD1222 COVID-19 vaccine. Using immunoSEQ multiplex PCR, the repertoire was profiled, and TCRdb retains in-frame clones only, with some absent. This table has over 95,000 clones, approximately 87% appearing once. The sample consisted of peripheral blood, taken on day 0 of AZD1222 vaccination. The receptors stem from an adult in good health.

In this sample, this clone turned up once. The J gene is TRBJ2-7, the V gene TRBV2; TRBD1 is a possible D gene (5 bases). Per germline, CDR1 SNHLY and CDR2 FYNNEI. The CDR3 loop spans 11 amino acids. Trimming left V 6 bases short and J 9 bases short, with 12 bases between. The CDR3, as DNA: TGTGCCAGCAGCGGACATCAGGGGCAGTACTTC. Protein product: CASSGHQGQYF. Using reference TRBV2 and TRBJ2-7 for the parts outside the CDR3, the full variable domain is EPEVTQTPSHQVTQMGQEVILRCVPISNHLYFYWYRQILGQKVEFLVSFYNNEISEKSEIFDDQFSVERPDGSNFTLKIRSTKLEDSAMYFCASSGHQGQYFGPGTRLTVT.

This rearrangement joins TRBV28 to TRBJ2-7; D unresolved. Germline V gives CDR1 MDHEN, CDR2 SYDVKM. There are 16 residues in the CDR3. The V end lost 2 bases, the J end lost 5 bases, and 19 bases lay between the germline ends. The CDR3 DNA follows: TGTGCCAGCAGTTTAAACCCCCCTAGAGGTGTGCACGAGCAGTACTTC. It is translated as CASSLNPPRGVHEQYF.

This clone came up once. The chain links TRBV18 to TRBJ1-2, with TRBD1 matching over 8 bases. Trimming at V came to 2 bases and at J to 4 bases, leaving 6 bases not matched to a gene. The CDR3 contains 15 residues. CDR1 is KGHSH, CDR2 LQKENI, per germline. CDR3 sequence: CASSPETGAIYGYTF. The CDR3 DNA sequence: TGTGCCAGCTCACCAGAGACAGGGGCTATCTATGGCTACACCTTC. The full variable domain, with the rest looked up from reference TRBV18 and TRBJ1-2, is NAGVMQNPRHLVRRRGQEARLRCSPMKGHSHVYWYRQLPEEGLKFMVYLQKENIIDESGMPKERFSAEFPKEGPSILRIQQVVRGDSAAYFCASSPETGAIYGYTFGSGTRLTVV.

The chain has TRBV25-1 and TRBJ2-1; TRBD2 matches 11 bases. The CDR3 sequence is 15 residues long. With 1 base clipped from V and 9 bases from J, the junction kept 5 bases outside the gene matches. Germline V gene sequence: CDR1 MGHDK, CDR2 SYGVNS. The CDR3 region is CASSESMTSGTEQFF. The CDR3 nucleotides are TGTGCCAGCAGTGAATCGATGACTAGCGGGACTGAGCAGTTCTTC.

CDR3 nucleotide sequence: TGTGCCAGCGGGGGAGGGGGCTCGGATAATTCACCCCTCCACTTT. Encoded protein: CASGGGGSDNSPLHF. This chain uses TRBV2 with TRBJ1-6; TRBD1 agrees at 7 bases. V lost 8 bases to trimming and J lost 5 bases; unmatched junction nucleotides: 9. This CDR3 contains 15 residues. Germline CDR1 and CDR2: SNHLY and FYNNEI.

This clone was counted once. The CDR3 DNA reads as TGTGCCAGCAGCCAAGATAGCACAGTCGTCGGGGGCTACACCTTC. Amino acid sequence: CASSQDSTVVGGYTF. This rearrangement joins TRBV3-1 (or the pseudogene TRBV3-2) to TRBJ1-2; no definite D call. The CDR3 is made up of 15 amino acids. V lost 0 bases and J 8 bases, leaving 16 bases between the germline ends. Germline V CDR1 and CDR2: LGHDT, YNNKEL (reference sequence).

This chain connects TRBV2 to TRBJ2-1; TRBD1 is a possible D gene (6 bases). Germline-derived CDR1 and CDR2 are SNHLY and FYNNEI. Between the trimmed V and J ends, which lost 1 base and 8 bases, there was a span of 18 bases. The CDR3 runs to 16 residues. The DNA of the CDR3 is TGTGCCAGCAGTGAAGGAGGGGGACAATATGGCTATGAGCAGTTCTTC. This translates into CASSEGGGQYGYEQFF.

V gene TRBV7-9 combines with J gene TRBJ2-3; 9 bases fit TRBD2. Germline assignment: CDR1 SEHNR and CDR2 FQNEAQ (reference sequence). The V gene end was trimmed by 8 bases and the J gene end by 3 bases; junction bases not matched to a gene: 9. This CDR3 is built from 15 residues. In DNA form, the CDR3 reads TGTGCCAGCTCTAATTTAGCGGGAGTAACAGATACGCAGTATTTT. Amino acid sequence: CASSNLAGVTDTQYF.

The chain employs TRBV5-1 and TRBJ2-1; the D call may be TRBD1 or TRBD2 (6 bases each). The V and J ends lost 4 bases and 8 bases respectively, with 13 bases between them. Germline assignment: CDR1 SGHRS and CDR2 YFSETQ. CDR3 length equals 13 residues. The CDR3 protein is CASSLRGADEQFF. CDR3 nucleotides: TGCGCCAGCAGCCTGAGGGGGGCCGATGAGCAGTTCTTC.

The chain recombines TRBV7-8 with TRBJ1-1; no clear D gene. The CDR3 sequence is 14 residues long. The germline V gene has CDR1 SGHVS and CDR2 FQNEAQ. Trimming cost V 0 bases and J 0 bases, with 5 bases left between them. The CDR3: CASSLASVNTEAFF. The CDR3 DNA reads TGTGCCAGCAGCTTAGCGTCAGTGAACACTGAAGCTTTCTTT.

Only one count was recorded for this clone. This chain links TRBV5-4 with TRBJ2-1; the D gene is possibly TRBD2 (7 bases). V lost 4 bases and J lost 0, with 11 bases in between. This CDR3 spans 15 amino acids. Germline loops: CDR1 SGHNT, CDR2 YYREEE (reference sequence). The CDR3 DNA follows: TGTGCCAGCAGCCCGGGGGGCCCCTCCTACAATGAGCAGTTCTTC. Translated, it gives CASSPGGPSYNEQFF. Drawing the rest from reference TRBV5-4 and TRBJ2-1, the complete variable domain is ETGVTQSPTHLIKTRGQQVTLRCSSQSGHNTVSWYQQALGQGPQFIFQYYREEENGRGNFPPRFSGLQFPNYSSELNVNALELDDSALYLCASSPGGPSYNEQFFGPGTRLTVL.

The CDR3 spells CASSLAQGNQPQHF. The CDR3 nucleotides are TGTGCCAGCAGCTTGGCCCAGGGGAATCAGCCCCAGCATTTT. The rearrangement links TRBV5-6 to TRBJ1-5; D might be TRBD1 (6 bases). Trimming took 0 bases from V and 4 from J, leaving 8 bases between them. The CDR3 has 14 amino acids. The germline V gene has CDR1 SGHDT and CDR2 YYEEEE.

This chain's CDR3 is CASSPGAGYNEQFF. The CDR3 region has the DNA TGTGCCAGCAGCCCGGGGGCGGGATACAATGAGCAGTTCTTC. The rearrangement uses TRBV7-2 and TRBJ2-1; the D gene could be TRBD1 or TRBD2 (6 bases each). Germline V gene data show CDR1 as SGHTA and CDR2 as FQGNSA. The V and J ends lost 5 bases and 4 bases respectively, with 12 bases between them. The CDR3 is made up of 14 amino acids.

A few counts support this clone. This CDR3 is also generated by other DNA sequences in the sample. This chain uses TRBV3-1 (or the pseudogene TRBV3-2) with TRBJ1-6, with D uncertain. The CDR3 totals 13 residues. Trimming removed 1 base at V and 7 bases at J, with 5 bases between. CDR1 and CDR2 (germline): LGHDT, YNNKEL (reference sequence). The CDR3 DNA reads TGTGCCAGCAGCCAAGCTGACAATTCACCCCTCCACTTT. This gives the protein CASSQADNSPLHF.

This clone appeared a single time. The gene calls are TRBV6-5 and TRBJ2-7, with D perhaps TRBD2 (7 bases). Germline V CDR1 and CDR2: MNHEY, SVGAGI. V lost 8 bases and J 0 bases, leaving 17 bases between the germline ends. This CDR3 region has 15 residues. The DNA of the CDR3 is TGTGCCAGCGGTTGGGGGGGCGGGAGCTCCTACGAGCAGTACTTC. Its translation is CASGWGGGSSYEQYF.

The chain couples TRBV7-8 to TRBJ1-1; TRBD1 might be the D (5 bases). Germline-derived CDR1 and CDR2 are SGHVS and FQNEAQ. Trimming took off 0 bases at V and 1 base at J, with 9 bases between the two ends. CDR3 length: 15 residues. In nucleotides, the CDR3 is TGTGCCAGCAGCTTAGCGTTAGGGACGAACACTGAAGCTTTCTTT. This gives the protein CASSLALGTNTEAFF.

The chain employs TRBV15 and TRBJ2-3; possible D gene TRBD1, 5 bases. Deletions cut 0 bases from V and 2 bases from J, with 9 bases between. The CDR3 is 15 amino acids. CDR1 LNHNV and CDR2 YYDKDF come from the germline V gene (reference sequence). The CDR3 nucleotides read TGTGCCACCAGCAGAGAAGCAGGGTACACAGATACGCAGTATTTT. Its protein product is CATSREAGYTDTQYF.

The chain has TRBV15 and TRBJ2-1, with D uncertain. This CDR3 spans 18 amino acids. Germline V CDR1 and CDR2: LNHNV, YYDKDF (reference sequence). V was cut by 2 bases and J by 0 bases, with 17 bases left in between. CDR3 amino acids: CATSRQFELGSSYNEQFF. In nucleotides, the CDR3 is TGTGCCACCAGCAGACAATTCGAGCTAGGTAGCTCCTACAATGAGCAGTTCTTC. Supplemented by reference TRBV15 and TRBJ2-1, the full variable domain reads DAMVIQNPRYQVTQFGKPVTLSCSQTLNHNVMYWYQQKSSQAPKLLFHYYDKDFNNEADTPDNFQSRRPNTSFCFLDIRSPGLGDTAMYLCATSRQFELGSSYNEQFFGPGTRLTVL.

This rearrangement joins TRBV2 to TRBJ2-2; weak D call: TRBD2 (6 bases). There are 15 residues in the CDR3. The V gene's germline CDR1 is SNHLY and CDR2 FYNNEI. V lost 3 bases and J 0 bases, leaving 8 bases between the germline ends. CDR3 residues: CASSDPGANTGELFF. The CDR3 DNA sequence: TGTGCCAGCAGTGATCCGGGGGCGAACACCGGGGAGCTGTTTTTT.

The CDR3 loop reads CASSLKGGQRNNEQFF. The CDR3 region has the DNA TGTGCCAGCAGCTTAAAGGGTGGACAGAGAAACAATGAGCAGTTCTTC. The rearrangement links TRBV7-3 to TRBJ2-1; a possible D gene is TRBD1 (6 bases). The CDR3 is 16 amino acids. Germline loops: CDR1 SGHTA, CDR2 FQGTGA. Trimming left V 1 base short and J 5 bases short, with 15 bases between.

The chain combines TRBV2 with TRBJ1-2; D may be TRBD1 (6 bases). Trimming removed 6 bases from V and 3 bases from J, with 14 bases in between. This CDR3 has 14 amino acids. Germline V CDR1 and CDR2: SNHLY, FYNNEI. The CDR3 spells CASSQKGGDYGYTF. The DNA for the CDR3 is TGTGCCAGCAGCCAAAAGGGGGGGGACTATGGCTACACCTTC.

The chain combines TRBV28 with TRBJ2-5; D is uncertain. This CDR3 has 13 residues. Trimming took off 1 base at V and 1 base at J, with 4 bases between the two ends. Germline V gene data show CDR1 as MDHEN and CDR2 as SYDVKM. Here the CDR3 DNA reads TGTGCCAGCAGTTTATCCTTCCAAGAGACCCAGTACTTC. It translates to CASSLSFQETQYF.

The chain combines TRBV5-5 with TRBJ1-1; D gene uncertain. Germline-derived CDR1 and CDR2 are SGHKS and YYEKEE (reference sequence). The V and J ends lost 4 bases and 0 bases respectively, with 28 bases between them. The CDR3 consists of 20 residues. CDR3 coding DNA: TGTGCCAGCAGCCCTGGCGGAGGGCTTTCAAACGGCTGGATGAACACTGAAGCTTTCTTT. Translating gives CASSPGGGLSNGWMNTEAFF.

The chain carries TRBV3-1 (or the pseudogene TRBV3-2) and TRBJ2-7; D gene uncertain. V lost 2 bases to trimming and J lost 7 bases, with 15 bases between them. This CDR3 region has 14 residues. Germline V gene sequence: CDR1 LGHDT, CDR2 YNNKEL (reference sequence). The CDR3 sequence is CASSQNLVRGEQYF. DNA of the CDR3: TGTGCCAGCAGCCAAAATTTAGTTCGAGGAGAGCAGTACTTC.

The genes are TRBV6-5 and TRBJ2-5; 9 bases agree with TRBD1. After removal of 6 bases from V and 4 bases from J, the junction contained 9 bases not matched to a gene. Per germline, CDR1 MNHEY and CDR2 SVGAGI. The CDR3 sequence is 15 residues long. As DNA, the CDR3 is TGTGCCAGCAGGGACGACAGGGGGTATCGAGAGACCCAGTACTTC. This codes for CASRDDRGYRETQYF.

This clone was found once. A far more abundant clone sits one base away, making this likely a read error. This sequence joins TRBV14 and TRBJ2-3; unclear D gene. The CDR3 spans 11 residues. CDR1 and CDR2 from the germline V gene are SGHDN and FVKESK. V lost 4 bases and J 2 bases, leaving 1 base between the germline ends. In DNA, the CDR3 is TGTGCCAGCAGCCTCACAGATACGCAGTATTTT. Translating it yields CASSLTDTQYF.